This T cell receptor beta chain stems from a study of blood T cell repertoires in COVID-19. About the research overall: Material from acute and convalescent COVID-19 was sourced from the United States, Italy and Spain. Sources were T cells, B-cell-depleted T cells, or PBMCs; the material itself was cDNA or gDNA.

Authors' data handling: Cell counts per sample came from amplifying reference gene primers. TCRdb's table, derived via immunoSEQ multiplex PCR, lists solely in-frame clones and lacks some. V, J and clone size derive from that table, while D and trimming were established from the DNA sequence. The data hold 150,000 to 200,000 clones, with 84% observed a single time. This clone occurred a few times. The germline gives CDR1 LNHDA, CDR2 SQIVND (reference sequence). Trimming removed 5 bases at V and 0 bases at J, with 22 bases between. This CDR3 has 19 residues. V and J are TRBV19 and TRBJ2-2; TRBD1 might be the D (6 bases). Sequencing input: peripheral blood. This sequence originates from an elderly woman with acute or convalescent COVID-19. CDR3 loop: CASSPLTIRDKANTGELFF. The CDR3 DNA reads as TGTGCCAGTAGTCCTCTGACGATCCGGGACAAAGCGAACACCGGGGAGCTGTTTTTT.